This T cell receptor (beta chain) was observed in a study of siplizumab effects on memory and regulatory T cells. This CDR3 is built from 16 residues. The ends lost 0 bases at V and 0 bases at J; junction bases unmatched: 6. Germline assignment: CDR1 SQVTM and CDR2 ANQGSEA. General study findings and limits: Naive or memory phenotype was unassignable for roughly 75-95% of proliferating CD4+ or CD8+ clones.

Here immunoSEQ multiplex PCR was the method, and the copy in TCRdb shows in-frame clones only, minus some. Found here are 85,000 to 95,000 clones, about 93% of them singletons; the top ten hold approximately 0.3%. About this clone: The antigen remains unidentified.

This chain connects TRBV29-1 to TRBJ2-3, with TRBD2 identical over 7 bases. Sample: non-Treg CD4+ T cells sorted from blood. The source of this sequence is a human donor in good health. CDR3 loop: CSVEDRLAESTDTQYF. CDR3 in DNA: TGCAGCGTTGAAGATAGACTAGCCGAAAGCACAGATACGCAGTATTTT.